This T cell receptor (beta chain) was documented in a study of T-cell memory formation after mild COVID-19. The table lists this clonotype with a few counts. Its specificity is unknown. Study findings and constraints: Clones which contracted sat mainly in CM and EM if CD4+, and in EMRA if CD8+. Day 15 to 85 contractors were CD4/CD8 balanced; later expanders leaned CD4+. Cross-reactive memory apparently joined, as some responding clones appeared in pre-infection memory.

Constant-segment-primed 5'RACE gave TCR alpha and TCR beta cDNA libraries with sample barcodes and UMIs. TCRdb fed the 5' RACE reads into MiXCR, producing one record per CDR3 protein. The sample consists of around 55,000 distinct CDR3 sequences, around 9.5% of them appearing once. The V gene lost 4 bases and the J gene lost 3 bases, with 10 bases spanning the gap. The CDR3 length is 13 residues. The material sequenced was PBMCs or a T cell subset sorted from them (not recorded which). This chain joins TRBV12-3 or TRBV12-4 and TRBJ2-7; perhaps TRBD1 as D (6 bases). This receptor was identified in a man aged 18 to 30 who had mild COVID-19 (a few samples of this study predate the infection). Cell type and time point are not known. The CDR3 spells CASSWEGGYEQYF. The CDR3 nucleotides are TGTGCCAGCAGTTGGGAAGGGGGCTACGAGCAGTACTTC.